The sequence of this TCR beta chain was determined in a study of naive and memory T cell subsets. This CDR3 has 15 amino acids. The ends lost 11 bases at V and 7 bases at J; junction bases unmatched: 14. Four subsets defined by CD45RA and CD27 were sorted after CD3, CD4, CD8 and live/dead staining. An equimolar mix of two oligonucleotides served as the beta constant-region primer for TRBC1 and TRBC2. TCRdb independently ran MiXCR on the UMI-ligation and nested PCR reads; one entry per CDR3 protein. There are approximately 82,000 distinct CDR3 sequences in the sample; about 6.5% occur only once, and more than 1.5% lies in the top ten. Study results and caveats: A clonotype means one alpha or beta sequence, not an alpha/beta pair. Gini index rose across naive, CM, EM and EMRA in CD4 and CD8.

Comments on this clonotype: Its target is unknown.

The chain carries TRBV12-3 or TRBV12-4 and TRBJ2-1; 10 positions agree with TRBD2. Sequencing was performed on central memory CD4+ T cells from blood. The TCR sequence derives from a human donor in good health. In DNA form, the CDR3 reads TGTGCCGGCTCGGGACTAGCGCCGATTGGGAATGAGCAGTTCTTC. The encoded protein is CAGSGLAPIGNEQFF.